The text below deals with one TCR beta chain. This clone is a singleton in its sample. It lacks a known antigen. The sample holds no much larger clone one base away, and base qualities are not on file. This entry is derived from a study of cytomegalovirus exposure and HLA in healthy donors (dated by TCRdb to the late 2010s). Some background on the complete study: An earlier analysis of 587 of the donors reported roughly 300 Gb of sequence data and roughly 120 million unique TCR beta sequences obtained from 150 million to 200 million T cells. A later genetic analysis used genome-wide SNP genotypes for about 60% of the roughly 670 donors, treating that subset as a discovery cohort. The study aimed to test whether cataloging public T cell receptors could reveal signatures of past pathogen exposure. Because of strong linkage in the cohort, 4 to 6 DR-DQ haplotypes were treated as single units for association and clustering. To predict cytomegalovirus infection status, the study brought together high-throughput TCR immunosequencing, statistical association of individual TCRs with disease status, and machine learning. Every repertoire in the discovery cohort had been generated on one and the same sequencing platform. The number of donors typed differed by locus, with roughly 629-640 for A, B, C, DRB1 and DQB1, roughly 520 for DQA1, nearly 610 for DPA1, and approximately 470 for DPB1. An earlier analysis of 587 of the donors applied high-throughput TCR beta sequencing to assess whether each TCR beta V gene segment acted as functional or pseudogenic. The T cell repertoires of 666 subjects were profiled by immunosequencing and related to cytomegalovirus serostatus. An early release that covered fewer than 800 HLA-typed donors contained around 330 gigabases of sequencing data and tens of millions of unique TCR sequences. Of the 398 genotyped donors, over 70% fell in the genetic ancestry cluster associated with self-reported Caucasian donors. A later analysis re-examined previously published TCR beta repertoires from 610 or so donors and added high-resolution HLA genotyping to investigate patterns of TCR occurrence. Along with the approximately 700-subject first cohort, a separate validation cohort of over a hundred different subjects was used. Donor age, sex, ethnicity and CMV serostatus were collected together with the repertoire data. Among about 360 genotyped donors of the cohort, an average of about 240,000 unique TCR beta nucleotide sequences were sequenced per donor, roughly 20% of them non-productive. Class I and class II HLA loci were covered by the typing at four-digit resolution. The later analysis used no new phenotypic data to find candidate immune exposures, relying instead on TCR beta sequences and their occurrence across donors. Paper-wide results and their limitations: The earlier analysis of nearly 600 of the donors excluded some 15 rarely observed V segments, including chromosome 9 orphons, because counts were too low. V-gene and J-gene trimming of TCR beta chains was associated with a missense DCLRE1C variant in a later genetic analysis, and the association was replicated in an independent cohort. CMV serostatus was the only immune exposure information available for the cohort. The sequencing pipeline was judged likely to have produced a cluster of highly shared sequence variants as a technical artifact. According to a later analysis, most CMV-associated TCR beta chains appeared to be HLA-restricted, and the HLA associations seemed to be driven largely by CMV exposure. Specific HLA alleles were associated with more than 15,000 TCR beta sequences at a false discovery rate of 0.05 in a later analysis. Some IMGT-functional V segments, including TRBV6-2 and TRBV6-3, could not be told apart with the 87-base-pair reads, so those segments were excluded. Most TCR sequences were seen in very few donors, while some public TCRs were found in many individuals. Compared with the 666-donor mean, donors in an Asian-associated ancestry cluster had fewer N-insertions in productive TCRs, according to a later genetic analysis. Because HLA typing was unavailable for some donors at each locus, only the typed subset was used in association tests. In a later analysis, the rate of TCR association differed among HLA loci, with DRB1 alleles having the most associated TCRs and HLA-C alleles having the fewest. Three of the identified cytomegalovirus-associated TCR beta chains were confirmed in vitro to be specific for cytomegalovirus antigens. In a later analysis, HLA-associated TCR beta chains showed more clonal expansion and lower generation probabilities than non-associated chains that were equally common. Presence/absence analyses assumed roughly uniform sequencing depth across donors, an assumption that may not hold. This cohort had only TCR beta chains sequenced, and the lack of alpha or paired-chain data limited which features could be detected. In an earlier analysis of more than 450 of the donors, most TCR beta V segments were observed in productive rearrangements about 87% or about 30% of the time, broadly matching IMGT annotations. When HLA alleles, especially DR and DQ, strongly co-occurred, TCR associations were difficult to assign to individual alleles. According to the authors, the approach could potentially be generalized to other disease states and immunological phenotypes. Cytomegalovirus status was reported to be diagnosed by the classifier with high specificity and sensitivity in both the original and validation cohorts. According to a later analysis, parvovirus B19, influenza, CMV and Epstein-Barr virus appeared linked to several top co-occurrence clusters. The study listed approximately 150 TCR beta chains as associated with cytomegalovirus. Correlated functional status among segregating V segments might be attributable to linkage disequilibrium, but an unknown experimental factor could not be ruled out. A further reported finding was that TCR beta sequences accurately predicted the HLA-A and HLA-B alleles for most subjects in the first cohort.

Library construction relied on the immunoSEQ multiplex PCR assay. A mixture of 60 forward primers for TCR Vbeta segments and 13 reverse primers for TCR Jbeta segments was used in the multiplex PCR. Amplification of the CDR3 region of rearranged TCR beta genes was performed with a multiplex PCR assay on genomic DNA. On the Illumina HiSeq System, the amplified TCR beta libraries were sequenced as 87-base-pair reads. The paper's processing steps were these. In a later analysis, tens of millions of unique TCR beta chains were counted across the 500 to 700 repertoires, and some 10 million of these chains were shared by at least two donors. Raw reads were error-corrected and collapsed into unique sequences with a nearest-neighbor algorithm that merged closely related sequences to remove PCR and sequencing errors. V, D and J gene segments were assigned by aligning CDR3 sequences to IMGT reference sequences. Each retained sequence needed at least a six-nucleotide match to both a V gene segment and a J gene segment. A rearrangement was called productive if the CDR3 had no stop codons and remained in frame with V and J, and every other rearrangement was called non-productive. Following IMGT convention, CDR3 was defined as the stretch from the second conserved V-encoded cysteine up to the conserved J-encoded phenylalanine. The earlier analysis of a few hundred of the donors excluded sequences that lacked an unambiguous match to a single V gene segment. An earlier analysis of 500 to 700 of the donors classified V segments as functional when productive rearrangements were above 56.7% and as segregating when the standard deviation between donors was above 5%. To diagnose cytomegalovirus status from the catalog of TCR beta chain sequences, a statistical classification framework was built. A later analysis assigned V and J genes by comparing TCR nucleotide sequences with IMGT/GENE-DB human TR gene sequences. In a later analysis, CDR3 sequences and most-parsimonious VDJ recombination scenarios were assigned using the TCRdist pipeline. In a later analysis, each TCR beta chain was defined by its CDR3 amino acid sequence together with its V-gene family, and reads without a unique V-gene family were excluded. As a way to deal with suspected cross-contamination and a sequencing artifact, a later analysis dropped 450 to 700 nucleotide sequences that were highly shared and had low generation probability. For each public chain, a later analysis derived a clonal expansion index from normalized ranks of inferred template counts within each repertoire. In a later analysis, generation probabilities were computed using a VDJ recombination model fitted to out-of-frame rearrangements, and the results were checked against IGoR. A later analysis scored TCR-TCR, TCR-HLA and TCR-CMV co-occurrence with hypergeometric tests, applying a repertoire-size bias correction to TCR pairs. A later analysis estimated false discovery rates by permuting HLA or CMV assignments 20 times. In a later analysis, co-occurring TCRs were grouped with DBSCAN, and TCRdist sequence similarity was added when clustering was performed within HLA-allele-positive subsets. Repertoires with fewer than 30,000 or more than 120,000 public chains, plus five repertoires with anomalous nucleotide sharing, were excluded from co-occurrence clustering. Drawn from immuneACCESS, this table holds only the in-frame rearrangements with V and J called that TCRdb kept. Clones are partly lost; checked studies trace under half to an unresolved V gene and leave the rest unexplained. V, J and clone size derive from that table, while D and trimming were established from the DNA sequence. The sample table lists about 42,000 clones, 50% of them with a count of one. The ten largest clones take up around 10% of the sample.

The cohort comprised 710 or so healthy bone marrow donors. At the time of sampling, every cohort member was nominally healthy, though immune exposures that went unrecorded were likely present. Of the 690 or so cohort members, more than 250 had a positive CMV serostatus and 350 to 450 had a negative one, while no CMV serostatus was recorded for the donor. Each donor provided a peripheral blood sample, and peripheral blood mononuclear cells were used for TCR beta sequencing. The Qiagen DNeasy Blood Extraction Kit was used to extract genomic DNA from the blood cell samples. Germline trimming: 8 bases from V, 4 bases from J; junction bases outside gene matches: 6. CDR1 and CDR2, looked up from the germline V gene, are MNHEY and SVGAGI. From the cysteine through the phenylalanine, the CDR3 covers 14 amino acids. Only the CDR3 part of the read is kept: 42 bases, read in frame from the first base.

Sequenced input: PBMCs. The TCR was taken from a human donor in good health. The rearrangement joined TRBV6-5 to TRBJ2-7; 12 nucleotides in the junction match TRBD2. The bases are TGTGCCAGCCAGGGGGGACTAGCGGGTTACGAGCAGTACTTC. Translation gives CASQGGLAGYEQYF.